A selection of T cell receptor beta chains follows, all from one sample in a study of molecular identifiers for immune sequencing clone quantification. A single record per CDR3 protein comes from TCRdb applying MiXCR to the PCR reads. The sample yields a few hundred thousand distinct CDR3 sequences, over 20% seen once. Source material: naive CD8+ T cells from blood, with Jurkat cell RNA spiked in. The receptors shown here come from a human donor in good health. Some libraries in this study had Jurkat cell RNA spiked in. Each CDR3 is given with its conserved first and last residue. The order of the fields is clone size, V gene, D gene, J gene, CDR3 DNA, CDR3 protein. A D gene is named only where the DNA matches it firmly. Only some rows state a clone size, as once, few, many or a class for expanded clones.

clone_size: few; v_call: TRBV6-5; d_call: .; j_call: TRBJ2-7; cdr3_nt: TGTGCCAGCAGGACAGCCAACGGACCCCTAAGCGAGCAGTACTTC; cdr3_aa: CASRTANGPLSEQYF
clone_size: few; v_call: TRBV4-3; d_call: .; j_call: TRBJ1-2; cdr3_nt: TGCGCCAGCAGCCAAGAGAGGGACGAGGGGTATGGCTACACCTTC; cdr3_aa: CASSQERDEGYGYTF
clone_size: .; v_call: TRBV11-2; d_call: TRBD1; j_call: TRBJ2-1; cdr3_nt: TGTGCCAGCAGCTCCACCCCCTACAGGGGAAGCTCCTACAATGAGCAGTTCTTC; cdr3_aa: CASSSTPYRGSSYNEQFF
clone_size: .; v_call: TRBV4-1; d_call: .; j_call: TRBJ2-7; cdr3_nt: TGCGCCAGCAGCCAAGACGGAGACTGCTACGAGCAGTACTTC; cdr3_aa: CASSQDGDCYEQYF
clone_size: many; v_call: TRBV4-1; d_call: .; j_call: TRBJ1-1; cdr3_nt: TGCGCCAGCAGCCAAGCACAGGGCACTGAAGCTTTCTTT; cdr3_aa: CASSQAQGTEAFF
clone_size: few; v_call: TRBV20-1; d_call: TRBD2; j_call: TRBJ2-3; cdr3_nt: TGCAGCCCAAACGCATTACGGGGGGTGAAATTAGATACGCAGTATTTT; cdr3_aa: CSPNALRGVKLDTQYF
clone_size: many; v_call: TRBV12-3/TRBV12-4; d_call: .; j_call: TRBJ2-1; cdr3_nt: TGTGCCAGCAGTTTAGCGCCCGGAGGGGGCTCCTACAATGAGCAGTTCTTC; cdr3_aa: CASSLAPGGGSYNEQFF
clone_size: few; v_call: TRBV25-1; d_call: TRBD2; j_call: TRBJ2-7; cdr3_nt: TGTGCCAGCAGAGGGACTAGCGGTTCATCCTACGAGCAGTACTTC; cdr3_aa: CASRGTSGSSYEQYF
clone_size: few; v_call: TRBV2; d_call: .; j_call: TRBJ1-2; cdr3_nt: TGTGCCAGCAGTGAAGCCACGGGGGCGAACTATGGCTACACCTTC; cdr3_aa: CASSEATGANYGYTF
clone_size: few; v_call: TRBV27; d_call: .; j_call: TRBJ2-7; cdr3_nt: TGTGCCAGCAGTTTTGGAACAGCAAGATACGAGCAGTACTTC; cdr3_aa: CASSFGTARYEQYF
clone_size: .; v_call: TRBV30; d_call: TRBD2; j_call: TRBJ2-1; cdr3_nt: TGTGCCTGGAGGGGACTAGCACATTACAATGAGCAGTTCTTC; cdr3_aa: CAWRGLAHYNEQFF
clone_size: .; v_call: TRBV6-2/TRBV6-3; d_call: .; j_call: TRBJ1-2; cdr3_nt: TGTGCCAGCAGTTACTCGTGGGACGGAGGCTACACCTTC; cdr3_aa: CASSYSWDGGYTF